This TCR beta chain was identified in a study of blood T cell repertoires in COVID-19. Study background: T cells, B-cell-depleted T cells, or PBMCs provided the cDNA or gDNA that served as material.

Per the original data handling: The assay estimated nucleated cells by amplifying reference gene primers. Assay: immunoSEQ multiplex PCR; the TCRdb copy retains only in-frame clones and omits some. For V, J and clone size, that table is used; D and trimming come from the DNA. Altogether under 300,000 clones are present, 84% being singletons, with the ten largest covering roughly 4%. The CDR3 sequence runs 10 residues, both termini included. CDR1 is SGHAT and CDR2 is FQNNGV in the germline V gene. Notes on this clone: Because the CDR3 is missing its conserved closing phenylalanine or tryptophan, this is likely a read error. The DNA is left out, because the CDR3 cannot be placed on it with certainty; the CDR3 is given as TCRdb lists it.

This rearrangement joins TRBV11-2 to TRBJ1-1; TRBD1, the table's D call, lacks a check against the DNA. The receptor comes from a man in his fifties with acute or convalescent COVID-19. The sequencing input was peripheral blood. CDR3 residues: CASSLTGLGR.